This T cell receptor (beta chain) was identified during a study of blood T cells in healthy people across ages. Study conclusions and caveats: The lack of PBMC sorting stopped any conclusive naive versus antigen-experienced comparison.

Trimming removed 4 bases at V and 3 bases at J, with 13 bases between. The CDR3 loop spans 14 amino acids. CDR1 MDHEN and CDR2 SYDVKM come from the germline V gene. A J-beta primer mix and a sample-barcoded 5' primer were used in a second PCR of roughly 6 to 12 cycles. In TCRdb, the 5' RACE reads were re-called with MiXCR into one record per CDR3 protein. Counted here are some 1.5 million distinct CDR3 sequences, roughly 43% occurring once; the ten biggest clones make up about 3.8%. This clonotype was seen a few times. Its antigen is unknown. Sequenced input: blood. This chain uses TRBV28 with TRBJ2-7; D gene uncertain. The sequence was collected from a woman aged 18-29 years in good health. CDR3 DNA sequence: TGTGCCAGCAGTTCGATGGACGGCATCTACGAGCAGTACTTC. Its protein product is CASSSMDGIYEQYF.